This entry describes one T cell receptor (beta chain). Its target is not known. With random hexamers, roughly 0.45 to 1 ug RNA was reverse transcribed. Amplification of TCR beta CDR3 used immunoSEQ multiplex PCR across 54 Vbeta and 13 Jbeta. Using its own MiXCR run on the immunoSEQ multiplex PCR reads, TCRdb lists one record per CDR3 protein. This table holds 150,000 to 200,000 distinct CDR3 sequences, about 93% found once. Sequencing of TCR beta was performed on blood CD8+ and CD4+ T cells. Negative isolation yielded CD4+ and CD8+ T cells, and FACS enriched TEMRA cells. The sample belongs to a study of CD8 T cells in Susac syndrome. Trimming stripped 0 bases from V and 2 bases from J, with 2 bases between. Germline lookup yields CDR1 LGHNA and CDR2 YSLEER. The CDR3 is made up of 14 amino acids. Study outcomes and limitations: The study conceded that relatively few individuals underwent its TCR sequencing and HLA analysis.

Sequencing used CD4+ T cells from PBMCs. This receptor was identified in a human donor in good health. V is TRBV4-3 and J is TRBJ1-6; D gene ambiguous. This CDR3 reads CASSQDTYNSPLHF. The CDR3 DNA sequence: TGCGCCAGCAGCCAAGACACCTATAATTCACCCCTCCACTTT.